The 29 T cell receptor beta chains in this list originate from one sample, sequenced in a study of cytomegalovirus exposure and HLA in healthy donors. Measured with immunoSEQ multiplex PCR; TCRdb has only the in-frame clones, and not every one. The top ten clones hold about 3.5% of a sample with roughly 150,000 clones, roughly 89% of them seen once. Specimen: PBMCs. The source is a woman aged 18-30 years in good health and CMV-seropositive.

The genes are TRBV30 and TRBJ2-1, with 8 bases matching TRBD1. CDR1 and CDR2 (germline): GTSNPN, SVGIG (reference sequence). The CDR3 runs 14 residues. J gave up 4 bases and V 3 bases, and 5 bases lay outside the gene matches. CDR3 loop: CAWSPGQEYNEQFF. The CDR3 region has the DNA TGTGCCTGGAGCCCGGGACAGGAGTACAATGAGCAGTTCTTC.

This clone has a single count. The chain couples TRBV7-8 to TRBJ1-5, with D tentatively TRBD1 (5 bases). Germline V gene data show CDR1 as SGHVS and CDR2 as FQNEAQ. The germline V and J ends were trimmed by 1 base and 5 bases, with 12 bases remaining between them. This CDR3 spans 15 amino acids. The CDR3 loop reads CASSLVPREDQPQHF. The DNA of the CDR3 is TGTGCCAGCAGCTTAGTACCCAGGGAAGATCAGCCCCAGCATTTT.

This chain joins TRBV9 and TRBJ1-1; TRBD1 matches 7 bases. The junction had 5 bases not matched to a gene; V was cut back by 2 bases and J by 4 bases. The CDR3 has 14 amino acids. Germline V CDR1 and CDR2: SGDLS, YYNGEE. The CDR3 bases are TGTGCCAGCAGCGTCAGGACAGGTGGCACTGAAGCTTTCTTT. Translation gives CASSVRTGGTEAFF.

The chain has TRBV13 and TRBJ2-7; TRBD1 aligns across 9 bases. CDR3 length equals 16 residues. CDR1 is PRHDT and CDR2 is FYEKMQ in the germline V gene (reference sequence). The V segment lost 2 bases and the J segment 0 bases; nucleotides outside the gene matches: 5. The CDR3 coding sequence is TGTGCCAGCAGCTTACTCGGGACAGGGCTCTCCTACGAGCAGTACTTC. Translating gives CASSLLGTGLSYEQYF.

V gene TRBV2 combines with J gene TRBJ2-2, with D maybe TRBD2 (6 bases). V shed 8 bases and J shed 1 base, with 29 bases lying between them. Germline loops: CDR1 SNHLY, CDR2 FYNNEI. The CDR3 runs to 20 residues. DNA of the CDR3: TGTGCCAGCGACCACCTTAATTCGGGAGTTGAGTTAAGGAACACCGGGGAGCTGTTTTTT. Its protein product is CASDHLNSGVELRNTGELFF.

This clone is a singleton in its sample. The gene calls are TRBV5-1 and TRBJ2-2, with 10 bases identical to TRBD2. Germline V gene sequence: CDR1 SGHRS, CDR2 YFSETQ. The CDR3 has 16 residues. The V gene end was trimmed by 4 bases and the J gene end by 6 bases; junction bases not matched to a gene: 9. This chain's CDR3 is CASSPLAGDGAGELFF. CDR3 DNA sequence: TGCGCCAGCAGCCCTCTAGCGGGAGACGGCGCCGGGGAGCTGTTTTTT.

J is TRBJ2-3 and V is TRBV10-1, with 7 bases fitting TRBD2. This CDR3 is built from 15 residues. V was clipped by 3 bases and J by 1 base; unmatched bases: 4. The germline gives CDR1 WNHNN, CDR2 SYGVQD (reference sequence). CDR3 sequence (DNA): TGCGCCAGCAGTGACCTAACTAGCGGCACAGATACGCAGTATTTT. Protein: CASSDLTSGTDTQYF.

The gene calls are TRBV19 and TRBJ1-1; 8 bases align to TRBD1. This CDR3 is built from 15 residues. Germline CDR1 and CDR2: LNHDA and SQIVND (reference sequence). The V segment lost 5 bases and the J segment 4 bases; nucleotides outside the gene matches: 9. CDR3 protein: CASSAQGAWGTEAFF. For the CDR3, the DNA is TGTGCCAGTAGTGCTCAGGGGGCTTGGGGCACTGAAGCTTTCTTT.

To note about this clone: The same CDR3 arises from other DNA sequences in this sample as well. The CDR3 region has the DNA TGTGCCACCAGCAGAGGCGGGAGCTCCTACAATGAGCAGTTCTTC. Protein product: CATSRGGSSYNEQFF. V gene TRBV15 combines with J gene TRBJ2-1; 7 positions agree with TRBD2. Per the germline V gene, CDR1 is LNHNV and CDR2 is YYDKDF (reference sequence). The CDR3 runs to 15 residues. Trimming at V came to 1 base and at J to 0 bases, leaving 0 bases not matched to a gene.

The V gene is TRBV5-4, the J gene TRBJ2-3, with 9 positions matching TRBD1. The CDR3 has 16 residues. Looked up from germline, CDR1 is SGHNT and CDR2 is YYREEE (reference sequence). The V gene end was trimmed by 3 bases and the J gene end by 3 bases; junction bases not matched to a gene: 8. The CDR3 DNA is TGTGCCAGCAGCTCCCGAGAGGGACAGGGAACAGATACGCAGTATTTT. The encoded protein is CASSSREGQGTDTQYF.

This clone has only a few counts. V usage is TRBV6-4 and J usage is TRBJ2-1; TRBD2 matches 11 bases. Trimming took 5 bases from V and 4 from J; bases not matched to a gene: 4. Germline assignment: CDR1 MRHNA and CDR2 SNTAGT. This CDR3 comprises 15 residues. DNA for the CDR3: TGTGCCAGCAGTTCAACTAGCGGGAGTTACAATGAGCAGTTCTTC. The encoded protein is CASSSTSGSYNEQFF.

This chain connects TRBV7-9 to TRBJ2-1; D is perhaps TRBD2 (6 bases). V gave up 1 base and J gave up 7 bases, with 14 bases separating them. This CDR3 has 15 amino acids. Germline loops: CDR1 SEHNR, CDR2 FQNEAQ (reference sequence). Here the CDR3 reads CASSLEPGVGNEQFF. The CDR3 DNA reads TGTGCCAGCAGCTTAGAGCCGGGAGTGGGGAATGAGCAGTTCTTC.

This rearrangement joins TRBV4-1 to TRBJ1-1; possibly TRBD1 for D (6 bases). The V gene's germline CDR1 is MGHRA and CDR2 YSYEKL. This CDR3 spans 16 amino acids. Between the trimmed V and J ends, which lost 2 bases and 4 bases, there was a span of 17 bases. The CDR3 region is CASSQSLGVGGTEAFF. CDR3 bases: TGCGCCAGCAGCCAATCACTGGGGGTAGGGGGCACTGAAGCTTTCTTT.

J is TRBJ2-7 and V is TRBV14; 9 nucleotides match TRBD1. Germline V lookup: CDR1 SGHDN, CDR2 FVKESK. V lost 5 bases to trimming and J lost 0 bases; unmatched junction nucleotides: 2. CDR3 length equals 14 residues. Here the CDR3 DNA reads TGTGCCAGCAGCTCGACAGGGGGCTCCTACGAGCAGTACTTC. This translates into CASSSTGGSYEQYF.

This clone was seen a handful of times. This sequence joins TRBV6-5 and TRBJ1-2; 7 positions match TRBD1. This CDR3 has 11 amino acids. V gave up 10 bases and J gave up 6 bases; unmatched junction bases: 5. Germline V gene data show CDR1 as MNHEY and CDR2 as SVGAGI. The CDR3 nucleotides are TGTGCCACCAAACAGGGGAATGGCTACACCTTC. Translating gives CATKQGNGYTF.

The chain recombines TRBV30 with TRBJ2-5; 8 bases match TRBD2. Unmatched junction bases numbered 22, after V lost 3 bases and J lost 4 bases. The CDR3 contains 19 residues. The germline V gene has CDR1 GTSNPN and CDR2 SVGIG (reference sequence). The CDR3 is CAWRSPGLSGRGYRETQYF. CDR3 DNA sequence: TGTGCCTGGAGGTCCCCAGGGCTGAGCGGGAGAGGATATCGAGAGACCCAGTACTTC.

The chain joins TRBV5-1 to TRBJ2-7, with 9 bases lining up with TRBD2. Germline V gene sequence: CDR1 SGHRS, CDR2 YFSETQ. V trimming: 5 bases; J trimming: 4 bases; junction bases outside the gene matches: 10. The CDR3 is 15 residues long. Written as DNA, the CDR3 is TGCGCCAGCAGGCGAGAGCTAGCGGGGTTATACGAGCAGTACTTC. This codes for CASRRELAGLYEQYF. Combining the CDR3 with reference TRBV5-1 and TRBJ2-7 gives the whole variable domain KAGVTQTPRYLIKTRGQQVTLSCSPISGHRSVSWYQQTPGQGLQFLFEYFSETQRNKGNFPGRFSGRQFSNSRSEMNVSTLELGDSALYLCASRRELAGLYEQYFGPGTRLTVT.

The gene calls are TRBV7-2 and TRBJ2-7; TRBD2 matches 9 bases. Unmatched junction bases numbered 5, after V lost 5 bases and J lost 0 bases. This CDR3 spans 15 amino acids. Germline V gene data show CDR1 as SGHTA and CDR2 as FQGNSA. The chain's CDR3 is CASSTGLAFSYEQYF. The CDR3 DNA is TGTGCCAGCAGCACCGGACTAGCGTTCTCCTACGAGCAGTACTTC. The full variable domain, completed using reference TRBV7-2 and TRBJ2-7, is GAGVSQSPSNKVTEKGKDVELRCDPISGHTALYWYRQSLGQGLEFLIYFQGNSAPDKSGLPSDRFSAERTGGSVSTLTIQRTQQEDSAVYLCASSTGLAFSYEQYFGPGTRLTVT.

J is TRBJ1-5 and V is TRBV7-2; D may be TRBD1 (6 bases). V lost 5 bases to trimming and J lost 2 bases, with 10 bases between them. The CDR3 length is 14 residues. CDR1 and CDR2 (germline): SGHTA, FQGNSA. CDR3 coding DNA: TGTGCCAGCAGCCGGGACACCCGCAATCAGCCCCAGCATTTT. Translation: CASSRDTRNQPQHF.

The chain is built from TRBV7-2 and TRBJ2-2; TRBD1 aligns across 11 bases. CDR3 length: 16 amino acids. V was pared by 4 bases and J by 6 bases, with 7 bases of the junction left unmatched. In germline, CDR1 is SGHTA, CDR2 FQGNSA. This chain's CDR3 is CASSSGWTGGSGELFF. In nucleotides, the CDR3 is TGTGCCAGCAGCTCGGGTTGGACAGGGGGCTCCGGGGAGCTGTTTTTT. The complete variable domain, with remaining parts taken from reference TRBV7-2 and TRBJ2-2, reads GAGVSQSPSNKVTEKGKDVELRCDPISGHTALYWYRQSLGQGLEFLIYFQGNSAPDKSGLPSDRFSAERTGGSVSTLTIQRTQQEDSAVYLCASSSGWTGGSGELFFGEGSRLTVL.

CDR3 sequence reads: CASSLSGGYEQYF. The CDR3 DNA reads TGTGCCAGCAGTTTATCAGGGGGCTACGAGCAGTACTTC. The J gene is TRBJ2-7, the V gene TRBV27, with a tentative D call TRBD1 (6 bases). Germline V CDR1 and CDR2: MNHEY, SMNVEV (reference sequence). The CDR3 consists of 13 residues. V was pared by 0 bases and J by 3 bases, with 6 bases between.

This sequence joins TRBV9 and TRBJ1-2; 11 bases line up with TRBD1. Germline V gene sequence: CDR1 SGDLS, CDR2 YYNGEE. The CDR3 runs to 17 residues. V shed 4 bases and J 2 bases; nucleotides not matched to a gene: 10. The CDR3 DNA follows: TGTGCCAGCAGCTTCGGACAGGGGGCCCGCGAAAACTATGGCTACACCTTC. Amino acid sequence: CASSFGQGARENYGYTF.

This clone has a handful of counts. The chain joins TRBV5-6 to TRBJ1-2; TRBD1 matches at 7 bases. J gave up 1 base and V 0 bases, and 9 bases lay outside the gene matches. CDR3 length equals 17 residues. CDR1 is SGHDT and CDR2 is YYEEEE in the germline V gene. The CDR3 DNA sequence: TGTGCCAGCAGCTTGGAACCAGGGGGGATTATTAACTATGGCTACACCTTC. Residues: CASSLEPGGIINYGYTF.

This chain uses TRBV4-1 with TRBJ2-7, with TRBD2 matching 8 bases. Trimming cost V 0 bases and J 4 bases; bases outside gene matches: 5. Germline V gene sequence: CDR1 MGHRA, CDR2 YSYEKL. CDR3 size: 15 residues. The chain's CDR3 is CASSQDESGRYEQYF. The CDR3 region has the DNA TGCGCCAGCAGCCAAGACGAGAGCGGGAGATACGAGCAGTACTTC.

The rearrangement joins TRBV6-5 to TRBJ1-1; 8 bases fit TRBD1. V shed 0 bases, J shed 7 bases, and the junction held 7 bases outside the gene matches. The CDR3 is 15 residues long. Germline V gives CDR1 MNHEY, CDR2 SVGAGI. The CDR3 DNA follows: TGTGCCAGCAGTTACTCGACTTTACAGGGGGGTGAAGCTTTCTTT. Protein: CASSYSTLQGGEAFF.

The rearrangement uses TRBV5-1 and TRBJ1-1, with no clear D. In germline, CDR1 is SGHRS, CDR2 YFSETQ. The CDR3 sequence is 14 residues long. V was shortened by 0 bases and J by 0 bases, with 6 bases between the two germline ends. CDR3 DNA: TGCGCCAGCAGCTTGGGTAATATGAACACTGAAGCTTTCTTT. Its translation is CASSLGNMNTEAFF. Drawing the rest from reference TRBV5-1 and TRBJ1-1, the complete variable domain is KAGVTQTPRYLIKTRGQQVTLSCSPISGHRSVSWYQQTPGQGLQFLFEYFSETQRNKGNFPGRFSGRQFSNSRSEMNVSTLELGDSALYLCASSLGNMNTEAFFGQGTRLTVV.

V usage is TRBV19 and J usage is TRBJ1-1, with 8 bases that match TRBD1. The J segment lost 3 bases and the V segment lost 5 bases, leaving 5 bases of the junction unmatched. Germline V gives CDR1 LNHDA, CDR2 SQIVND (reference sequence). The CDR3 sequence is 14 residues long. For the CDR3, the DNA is TGTGCCAGTAGTGTACAGGGGGTAGACACTGAAGCTTTCTTT. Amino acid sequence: CASSVQGVDTEAFF.

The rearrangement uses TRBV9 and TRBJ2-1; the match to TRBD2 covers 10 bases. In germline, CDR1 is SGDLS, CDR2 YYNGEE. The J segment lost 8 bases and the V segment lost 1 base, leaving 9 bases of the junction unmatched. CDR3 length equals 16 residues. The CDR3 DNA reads TGTGCCAGCAGCGTACCCGGAACTAGCGGGATGGATGAGCAGTTCTTC. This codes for CASSVPGTSGMDEQFF.

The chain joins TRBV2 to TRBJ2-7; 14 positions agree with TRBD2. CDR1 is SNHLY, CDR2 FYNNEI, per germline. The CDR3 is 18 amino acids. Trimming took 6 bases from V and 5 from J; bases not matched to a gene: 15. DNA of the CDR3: TGTGCCAGCAGGCCGGGACTAGCGGGAGATAGGGGCTTACACGAGCAGTACTTC. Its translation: CASRPGLAGDRGLHEQYF.